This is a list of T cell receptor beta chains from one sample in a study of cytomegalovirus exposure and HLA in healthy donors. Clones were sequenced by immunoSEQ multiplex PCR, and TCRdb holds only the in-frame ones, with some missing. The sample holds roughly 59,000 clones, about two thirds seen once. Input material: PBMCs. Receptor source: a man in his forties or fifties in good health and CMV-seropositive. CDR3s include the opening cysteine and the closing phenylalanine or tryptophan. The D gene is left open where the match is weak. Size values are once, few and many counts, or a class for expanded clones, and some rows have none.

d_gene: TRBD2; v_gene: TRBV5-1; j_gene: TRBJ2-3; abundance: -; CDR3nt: TGCGCCAGCAGCTTGGTCTCTTTAGCGGGGGGGCGGAATACGCAGTATTTT; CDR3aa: CASSLVSLAGGRNTQYF
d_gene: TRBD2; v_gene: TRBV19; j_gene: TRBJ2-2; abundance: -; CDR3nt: TGTGCCAGTAGTGGAGCGGGAGCGGCCGGGGAGCTGTTTTTT; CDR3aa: CASSGAGAAGELFF
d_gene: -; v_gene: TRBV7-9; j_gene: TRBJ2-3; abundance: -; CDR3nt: TGTGCCAGCAGCTTAGAGAGAAGCACAGATACGCAGTATTTT; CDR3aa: CASSLERSTDTQYF
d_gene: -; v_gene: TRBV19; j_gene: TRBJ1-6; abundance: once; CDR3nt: TGTGCCAGTAGTACGGGACTGAATGAATCACCCCTCCACTTT; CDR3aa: CASSTGLNESPLHF
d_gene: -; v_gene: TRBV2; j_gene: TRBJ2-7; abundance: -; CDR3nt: TGTGCCAGCAGGACGCTAGCGCAGAGCCCCTACGAGCAGTACTTC; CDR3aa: CASRTLAQSPYEQYF
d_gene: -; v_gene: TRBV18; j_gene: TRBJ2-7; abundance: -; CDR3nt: TGTGCCAGCTCATCTCTCTCCTACGAGCAGTACTTC; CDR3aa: CASSSLSYEQYF
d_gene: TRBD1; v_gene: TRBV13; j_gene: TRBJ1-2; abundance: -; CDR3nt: TGTGCCAGCAGCCACGTGGGCGCCCTAGGACAGGGCCGTAGTGGCTACACCTTC; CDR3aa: CASSHVGALGQGRSGYTF
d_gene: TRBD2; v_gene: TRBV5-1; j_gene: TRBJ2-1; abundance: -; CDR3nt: TGCGCCAGCAGCTTCGGTGGGACTAGTACTTACAATGAGCAGTTCTTC; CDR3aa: CASSFGGTSTYNEQFF
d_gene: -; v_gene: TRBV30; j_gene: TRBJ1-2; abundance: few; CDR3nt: TGTGCCTGGAATTTAGACTATATCTATGGCTACACCTTC; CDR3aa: CAWNLDYIYGYTF
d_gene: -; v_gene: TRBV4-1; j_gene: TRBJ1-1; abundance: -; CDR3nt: TGCGCCAGCAGCCTAAATCAGGGTAACACTGAAGCTTTCTTT; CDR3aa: CASSLNQGNTEAFF
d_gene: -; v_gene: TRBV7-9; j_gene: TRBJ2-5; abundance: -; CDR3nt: TGTGCCAGCAGCATTCCCTATAGTCTTCTAGAGACCCAGTACTTC; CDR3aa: CASSIPYSLLETQYF
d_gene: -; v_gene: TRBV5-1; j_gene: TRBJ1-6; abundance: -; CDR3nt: TGCGCCAGCAGCCCCGGGGGGGTCACGATCCATTCACCCCTCCACTTT; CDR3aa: CASSPGGVTIHSPLHF
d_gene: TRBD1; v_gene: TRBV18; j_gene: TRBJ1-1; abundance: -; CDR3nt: TGTGCCAGCTCACCGCGGACAGGGCAGGGGACTGAAGCTTTCTTT; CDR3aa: CASSPRTGQGTEAFF
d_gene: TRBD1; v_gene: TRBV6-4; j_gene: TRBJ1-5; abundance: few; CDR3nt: TGTGCCAGCAGGAGGGACAGGGGTCACAATCAGCCCCAGCATTTT; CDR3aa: CASRRDRGHNQPQHF
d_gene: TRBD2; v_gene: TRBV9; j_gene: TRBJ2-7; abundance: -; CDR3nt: TGTGCCAGCAGCCCCGGGGGGTTCTTCGAGCAGTACTTC; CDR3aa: CASSPGGFFEQYF
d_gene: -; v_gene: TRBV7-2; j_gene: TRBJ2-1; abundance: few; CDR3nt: TGTGCCAGCAGCTTAGATAGTTTTAACTATGAGCAGTTCTTC; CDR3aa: CASSLDSFNYEQFF
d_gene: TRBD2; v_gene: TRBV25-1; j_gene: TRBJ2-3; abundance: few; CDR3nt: TGTGCCAGCAGTGCCATGAGCGGGAGGTGGGACCCAGATACGCAGTATTTT; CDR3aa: CASSAMSGRWDPDTQYF
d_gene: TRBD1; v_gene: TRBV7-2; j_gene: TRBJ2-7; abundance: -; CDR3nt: TGTGCCAGCAGCCCTAAGGTGAACAGGGGAAACGAGCAGTACTTC; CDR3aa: CASSPKVNRGNEQYF
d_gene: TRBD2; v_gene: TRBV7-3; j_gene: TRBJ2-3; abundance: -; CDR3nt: TGTGCCAGCAGCATCGATGCGGGAGGGGGCACAGATACGCAGTATTTT; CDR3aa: CASSIDAGGGTDTQYF
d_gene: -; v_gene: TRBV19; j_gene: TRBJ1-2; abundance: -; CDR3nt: TGTGCCAGTAGTATCTCGACAGGCGATAACTATGGCTACACCTTC; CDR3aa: CASSISTGDNYGYTF
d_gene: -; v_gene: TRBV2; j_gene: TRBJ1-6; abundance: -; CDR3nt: TGTGCCAGCAGGGGCGACAGTGAAAGATCACCCCTCCACTTT; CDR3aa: CASRGDSERSPLHF
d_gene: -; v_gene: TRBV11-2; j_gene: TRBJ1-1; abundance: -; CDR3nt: TGTGCCAGCAGCTTAATTCTTCGGGTCGGGGTGGTTGCCACTGAAGCTTTCTTT; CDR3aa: CASSLILRVGVVATEAFF
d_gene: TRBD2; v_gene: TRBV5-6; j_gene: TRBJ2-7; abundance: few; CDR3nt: TGTGCCAGCAGCCACGCTCGGCTAGCGGGAGGCTACGAGCAGTACTTC; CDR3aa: CASSHARLAGGYEQYF
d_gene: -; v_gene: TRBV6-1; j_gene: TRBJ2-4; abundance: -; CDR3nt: TGTGCCAGCAGGCAACAGTACGCTGCCAAAAACATTCAGTACTTC; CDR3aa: CASRQQYAAKNIQYF